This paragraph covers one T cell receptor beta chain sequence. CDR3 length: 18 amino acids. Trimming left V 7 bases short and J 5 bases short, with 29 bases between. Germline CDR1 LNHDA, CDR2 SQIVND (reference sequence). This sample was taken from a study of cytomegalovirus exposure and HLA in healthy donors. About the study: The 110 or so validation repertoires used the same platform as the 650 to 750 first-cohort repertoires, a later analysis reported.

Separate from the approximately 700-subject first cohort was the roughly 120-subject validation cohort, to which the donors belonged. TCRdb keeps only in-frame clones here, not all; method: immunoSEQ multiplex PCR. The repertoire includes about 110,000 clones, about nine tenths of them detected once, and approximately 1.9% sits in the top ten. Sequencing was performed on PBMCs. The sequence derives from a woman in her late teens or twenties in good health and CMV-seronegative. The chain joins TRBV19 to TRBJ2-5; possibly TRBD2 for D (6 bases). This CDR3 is CASTRKEGAGQVGETQYF. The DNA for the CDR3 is TGTGCCAGTACTAGGAAGGAGGGAGCAGGGCAAGTCGGGGAGACCCAGTACTTC.